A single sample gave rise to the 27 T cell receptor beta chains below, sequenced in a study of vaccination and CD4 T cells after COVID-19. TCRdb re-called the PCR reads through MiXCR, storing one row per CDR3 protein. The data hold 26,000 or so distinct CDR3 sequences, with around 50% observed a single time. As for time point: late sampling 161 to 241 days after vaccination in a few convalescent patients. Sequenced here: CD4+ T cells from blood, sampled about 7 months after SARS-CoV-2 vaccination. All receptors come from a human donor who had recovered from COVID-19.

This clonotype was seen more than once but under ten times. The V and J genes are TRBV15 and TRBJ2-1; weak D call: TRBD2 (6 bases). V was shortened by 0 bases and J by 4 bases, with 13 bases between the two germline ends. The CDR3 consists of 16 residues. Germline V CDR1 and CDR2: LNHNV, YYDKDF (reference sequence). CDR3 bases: TGTGCCACCAGCAGAGATCCTCAGGGAGGATACAATGAGCAGTTCTTC. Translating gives CATSRDPQGGYNEQFF.

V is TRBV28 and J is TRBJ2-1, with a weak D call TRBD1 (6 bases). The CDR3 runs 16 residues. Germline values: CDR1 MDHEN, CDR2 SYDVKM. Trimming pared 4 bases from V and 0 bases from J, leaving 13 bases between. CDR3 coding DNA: TGTGCCAGCAGTTCACCCGGGACAAACTCCTACAATGAGCAGTTCTTC. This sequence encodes CASSSPGTNSYNEQFF.

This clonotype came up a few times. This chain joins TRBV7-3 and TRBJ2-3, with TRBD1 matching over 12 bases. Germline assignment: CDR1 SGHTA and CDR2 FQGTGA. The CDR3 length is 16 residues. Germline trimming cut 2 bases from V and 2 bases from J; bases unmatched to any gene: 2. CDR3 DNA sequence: TGTGCCAGCAGCTTAGGGACAGGGGGCATCACAGATACGCAGTATTTT. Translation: CASSLGTGGITDTQYF.

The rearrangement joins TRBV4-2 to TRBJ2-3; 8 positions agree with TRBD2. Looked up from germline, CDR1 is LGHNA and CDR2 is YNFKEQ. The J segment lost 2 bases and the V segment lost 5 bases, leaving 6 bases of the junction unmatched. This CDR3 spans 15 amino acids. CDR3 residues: CASSSGLADTDTQYF. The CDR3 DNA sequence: TGTGCCAGCAGCTCCGGACTAGCAGACACAGATACGCAGTATTTT.

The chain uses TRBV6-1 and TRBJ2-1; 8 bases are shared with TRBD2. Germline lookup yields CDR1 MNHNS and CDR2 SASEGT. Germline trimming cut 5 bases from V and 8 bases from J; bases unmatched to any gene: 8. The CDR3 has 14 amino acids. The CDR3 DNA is TGTGCCAGCAGTCCCGGGACTAGTATGTATGAGCAGTTCTTC. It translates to CASSPGTSMYEQFF.

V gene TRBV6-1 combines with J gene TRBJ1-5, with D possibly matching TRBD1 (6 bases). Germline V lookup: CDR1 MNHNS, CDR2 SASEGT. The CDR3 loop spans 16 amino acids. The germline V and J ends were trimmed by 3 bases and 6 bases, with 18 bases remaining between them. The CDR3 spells CASSDLAGGGRQPQHF. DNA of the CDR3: TGTGCCAGCAGTGATTTGGCGGGGGGGGGCCGTCAGCCCCAGCATTTT.

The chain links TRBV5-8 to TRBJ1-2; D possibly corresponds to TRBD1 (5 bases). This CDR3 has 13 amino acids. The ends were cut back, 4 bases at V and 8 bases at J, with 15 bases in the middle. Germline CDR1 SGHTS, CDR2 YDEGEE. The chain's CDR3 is CASSQVSGRGYTF. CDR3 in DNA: TGTGCCAGCAGCCAAGTCTCAGGGCGCGGCTACACCTTC.

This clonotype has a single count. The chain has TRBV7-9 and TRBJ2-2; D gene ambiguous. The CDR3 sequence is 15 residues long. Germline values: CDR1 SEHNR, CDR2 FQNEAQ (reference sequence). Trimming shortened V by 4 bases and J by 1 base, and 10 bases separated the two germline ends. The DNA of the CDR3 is TGTGCCAGCAGCTCTTGGGCAGAGAACACCGGGGAGCTGTTTTTT. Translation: CASSSWAENTGELFF.

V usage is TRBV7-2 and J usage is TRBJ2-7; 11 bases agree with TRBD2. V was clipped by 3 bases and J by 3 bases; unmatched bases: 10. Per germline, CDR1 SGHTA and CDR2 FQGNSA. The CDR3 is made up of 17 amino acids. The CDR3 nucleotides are TGTGCCAGCAGCTTGGCGCTAGCGGGAGGTCTTCACTACGAGCAGTACTTC. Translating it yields CASSLALAGGLHYEQYF.

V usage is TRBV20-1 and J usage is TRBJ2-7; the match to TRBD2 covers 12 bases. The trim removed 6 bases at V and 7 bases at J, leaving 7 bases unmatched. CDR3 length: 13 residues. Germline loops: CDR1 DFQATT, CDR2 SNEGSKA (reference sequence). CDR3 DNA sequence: TGCAGTGCCAGACTAGCGGGAGTGAGGGAGCAGTACTTC. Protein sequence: CSARLAGVREQYF.

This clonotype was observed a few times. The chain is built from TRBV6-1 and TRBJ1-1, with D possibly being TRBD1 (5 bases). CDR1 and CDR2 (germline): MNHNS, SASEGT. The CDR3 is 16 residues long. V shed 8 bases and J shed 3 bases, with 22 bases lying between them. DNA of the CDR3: TGTGCCAGCCAGCCTGCCTCAGTGGGGGAGGACACTGAAGCTTTCTTT. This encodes CASQPASVGEDTEAFF.

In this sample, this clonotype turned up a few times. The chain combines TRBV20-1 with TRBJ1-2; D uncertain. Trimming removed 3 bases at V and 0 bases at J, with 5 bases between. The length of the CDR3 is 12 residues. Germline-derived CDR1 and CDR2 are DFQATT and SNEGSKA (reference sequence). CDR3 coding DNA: TGCAGTGCTAGTGTGGCTAACTATGGCTACACCTTC. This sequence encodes CSASVANYGYTF.

The chain's CDR3 is CSARDRGRPNSPLHF. The CDR3 DNA sequence: TGCAGTGCTAGAGATAGGGGCAGACCTAATTCACCCCTCCACTTT. The chain has TRBV20-1 and TRBJ1-6, with D perhaps matching TRBD1 (5 bases). V was trimmed by 0 bases and J by 6 bases, leaving 12 bases between them. Germline V lookup: CDR1 DFQATT, CDR2 SNEGSKA (reference sequence). The CDR3 has 15 residues.

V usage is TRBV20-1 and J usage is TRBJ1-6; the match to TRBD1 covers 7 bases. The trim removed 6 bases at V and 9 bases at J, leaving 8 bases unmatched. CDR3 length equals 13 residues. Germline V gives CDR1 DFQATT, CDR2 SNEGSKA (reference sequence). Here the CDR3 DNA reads TGCAGTGCACCGACAGGGAACGCTTCACCCCTCCACTTT. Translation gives CSAPTGNASPLHF.

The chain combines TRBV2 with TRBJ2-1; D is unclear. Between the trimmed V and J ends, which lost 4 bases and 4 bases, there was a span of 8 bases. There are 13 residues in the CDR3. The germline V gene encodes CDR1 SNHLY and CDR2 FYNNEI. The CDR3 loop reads CASSVSDYNEQFF. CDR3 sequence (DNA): TGTGCCAGCAGTGTATCCGATTACAATGAGCAGTTCTTC.

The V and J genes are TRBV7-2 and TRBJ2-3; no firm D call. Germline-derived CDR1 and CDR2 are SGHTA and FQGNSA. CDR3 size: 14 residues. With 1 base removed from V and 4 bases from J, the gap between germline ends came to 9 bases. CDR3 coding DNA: TGTGCCAGCAGCTTAGGAGGCTTCCCAGATACGCAGTATTTT. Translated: CASSLGGFPDTQYF. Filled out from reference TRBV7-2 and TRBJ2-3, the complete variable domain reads GAGVSQSPSNKVTEKGKDVELRCDPISGHTALYWYRQSLGQGLEFLIYFQGNSAPDKSGLPSDRFSAERTGGSVSTLTIQRTQQEDSAVYLCASSLGGFPDTQYFGPGTRLTVL.

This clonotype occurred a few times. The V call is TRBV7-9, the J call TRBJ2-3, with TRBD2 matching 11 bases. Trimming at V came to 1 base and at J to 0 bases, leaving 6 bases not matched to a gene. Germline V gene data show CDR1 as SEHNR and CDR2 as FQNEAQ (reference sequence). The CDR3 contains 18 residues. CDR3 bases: TGTGCCAGCAGCTTAGGAGTAGCGGGAGGGCCTAGCACAGATACGCAGTATTTT. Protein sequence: CASSLGVAGGPSTDTQYF.

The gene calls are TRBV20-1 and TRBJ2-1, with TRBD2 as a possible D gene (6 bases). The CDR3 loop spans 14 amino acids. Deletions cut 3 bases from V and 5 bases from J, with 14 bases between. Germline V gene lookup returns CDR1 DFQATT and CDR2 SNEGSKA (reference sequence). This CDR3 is CSARAASVNNEQFF. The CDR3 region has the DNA TGCAGTGCTAGGGCGGCTAGCGTTAACAATGAGCAGTTCTTC.

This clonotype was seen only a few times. CDR3 DNA: TGTGCCAGCAGTGAAGCTTTCAGGGTTCCGTTCTTC. It translates to CASSEAFRVPFF. The chain has TRBV6-1 and TRBJ2-1; perhaps TRBD1 as D (5 bases). Germline V gives CDR1 MNHNS, CDR2 SASEGT. The CDR3 is made up of 12 amino acids. V was trimmed by 0 bases and J by 15 bases, leaving 12 bases between them.

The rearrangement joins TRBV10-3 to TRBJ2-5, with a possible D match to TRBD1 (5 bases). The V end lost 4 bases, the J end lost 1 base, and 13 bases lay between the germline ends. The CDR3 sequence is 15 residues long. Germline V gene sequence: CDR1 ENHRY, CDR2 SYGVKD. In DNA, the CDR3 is TGTGCCATCAGTGCGCCCTATAGGGGCCAAGAGACCCAGTACTTC. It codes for CAISAPYRGQETQYF.

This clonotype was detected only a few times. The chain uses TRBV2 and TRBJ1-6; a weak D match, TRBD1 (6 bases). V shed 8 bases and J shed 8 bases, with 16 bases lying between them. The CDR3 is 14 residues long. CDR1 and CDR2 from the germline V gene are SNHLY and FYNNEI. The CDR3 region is CASLGGTWDSPLHF. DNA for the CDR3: TGTGCCAGCTTAGGGGGGACCTGGGATTCACCCCTCCACTTT.

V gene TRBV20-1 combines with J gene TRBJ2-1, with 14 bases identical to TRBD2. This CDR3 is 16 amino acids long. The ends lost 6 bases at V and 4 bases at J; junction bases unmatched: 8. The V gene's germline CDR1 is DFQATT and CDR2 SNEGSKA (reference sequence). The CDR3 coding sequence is TGCAGTGCATTAGGGACTAGCGGGAGTCTGTACAATGAGCAGTTCTTC. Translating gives CSALGTSGSLYNEQFF.

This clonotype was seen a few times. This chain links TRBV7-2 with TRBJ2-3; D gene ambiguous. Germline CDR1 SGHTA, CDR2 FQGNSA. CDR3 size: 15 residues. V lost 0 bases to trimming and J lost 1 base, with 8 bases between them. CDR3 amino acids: CASSLALSGTDTQYF. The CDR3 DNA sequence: TGTGCCAGCAGCTTAGCCCTTTCGGGCACAGATACGCAGTATTTT.

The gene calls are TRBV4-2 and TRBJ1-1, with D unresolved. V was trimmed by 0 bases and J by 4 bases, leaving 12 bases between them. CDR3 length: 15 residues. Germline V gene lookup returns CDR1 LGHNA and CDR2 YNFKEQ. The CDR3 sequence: CASSQDHGGSTEAFF. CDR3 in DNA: TGTGCCAGCAGCCAAGATCACGGCGGATCCACTGAAGCTTTCTTT.

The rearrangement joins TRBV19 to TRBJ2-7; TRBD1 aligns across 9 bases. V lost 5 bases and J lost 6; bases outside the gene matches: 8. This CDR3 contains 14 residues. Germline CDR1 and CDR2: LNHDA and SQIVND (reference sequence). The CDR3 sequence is CASSDRGNSGEQYF. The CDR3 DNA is TGTGCCAGTAGTGACAGGGGGAACAGTGGCGAGCAGTACTTC.

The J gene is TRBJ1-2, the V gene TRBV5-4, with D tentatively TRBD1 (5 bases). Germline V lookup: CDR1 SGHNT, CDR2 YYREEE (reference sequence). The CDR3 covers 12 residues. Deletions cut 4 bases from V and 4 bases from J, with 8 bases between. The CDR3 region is CASSGDSYGYTF. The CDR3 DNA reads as TGTGCCAGCAGCGGCGACAGCTATGGCTACACCTTC.

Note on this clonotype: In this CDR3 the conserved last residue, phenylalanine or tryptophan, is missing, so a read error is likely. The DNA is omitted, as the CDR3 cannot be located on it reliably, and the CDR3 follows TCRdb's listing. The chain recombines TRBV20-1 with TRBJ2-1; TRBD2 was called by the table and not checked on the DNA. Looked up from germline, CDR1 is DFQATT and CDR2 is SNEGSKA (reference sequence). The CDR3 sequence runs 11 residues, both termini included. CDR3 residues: CSARVAGGHII.